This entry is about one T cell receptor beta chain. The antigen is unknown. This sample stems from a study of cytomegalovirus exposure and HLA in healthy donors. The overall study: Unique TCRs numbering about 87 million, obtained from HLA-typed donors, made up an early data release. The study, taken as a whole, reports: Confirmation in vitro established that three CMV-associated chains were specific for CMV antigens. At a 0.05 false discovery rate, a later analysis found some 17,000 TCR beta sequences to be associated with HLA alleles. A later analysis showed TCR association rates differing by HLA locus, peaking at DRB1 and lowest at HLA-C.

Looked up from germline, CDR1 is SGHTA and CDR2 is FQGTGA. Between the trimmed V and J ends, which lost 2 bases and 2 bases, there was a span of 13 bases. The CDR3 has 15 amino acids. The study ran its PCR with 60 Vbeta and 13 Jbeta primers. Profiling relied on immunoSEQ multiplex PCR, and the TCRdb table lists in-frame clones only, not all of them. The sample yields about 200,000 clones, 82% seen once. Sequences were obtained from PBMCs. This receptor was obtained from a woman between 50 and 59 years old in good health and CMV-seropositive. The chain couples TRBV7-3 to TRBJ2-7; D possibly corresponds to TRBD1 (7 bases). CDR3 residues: CASSLRGTDTYEQYF. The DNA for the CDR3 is TGTGCCAGCAGCTTACGGGGGACAGACACCTACGAGCAGTACTTC.